The 8 T cell receptor beta chains reported below all come from one sample, sequenced in a study of T cells in Graves' hyperthyroidism and ophthalmopathy. TCR beta CDR3 regions were amplified from RNA transcripts. Primed by the HTBI set, a first-round RT-PCR was run on the TCR CDR3. TCRdb ran MiXCR on the multiplex PCR reads and lists one entry per CDR3 protein. The sample carries approximately 600,000 distinct CDR3 sequences, 11% to 15% recorded once. Sequencing input: blood. The origin of the receptors is a woman aged 25 to 45 with Graves' hyperthyroidism that later progressed to Graves' ophthalmopathy.

This clonotype was picked up many times. The chain combines TRBV12-3 or TRBV12-4 with TRBJ1-5; D is unclear. Deletions cut 4 bases from V and 9 bases from J, with 16 bases between. This CDR3 has 14 residues. The CDR3 nucleotides read TGTGCCAGCAGTTCCGGGGTACCGAGGATGCCCCAGCATTTT. It is translated as CASSSGVPRMPQHF.

This clonotype showed up just once. A much larger clone lies a single base off, so this may be a read error. V and J are TRBV28 and TRBJ2-7, with TRBD2 as a possible D gene (5 bases). Germline V gives CDR1 MDHEN, CDR2 SYDVKM. V lost 6 bases and J 8 bases, leaving 20 bases between the germline ends. The length of the CDR3 is 14 residues. CDR3 bases: TGTGCCAGCAGGGCGGGTAGAGGGTTTTACAAGCAGTACTTC. Translation: CASRAGRGFYKQYF.

The rearrangement links TRBV4-2 to TRBJ2-7, with 7 bases aligning to TRBD1. CDR1 LGHNA and CDR2 YNFKEQ come from the germline V gene. Trimming cost V 0 bases and J 5 bases; bases outside gene matches: 4. CDR3 length: 14 residues. CDR3: CASSQETGRDEQYF. In DNA form, the CDR3 reads TGTGCCAGCAGCCAAGAGACAGGGAGAGACGAGCAGTACTTC.

J is TRBJ1-4 and V is TRBV7-9; possibly TRBD1 for D (5 bases). CDR1 SEHNR and CDR2 FQNEAQ come from the germline V gene (reference sequence). This CDR3 is 19 amino acids long. The V end was cut by 5 bases, the J end by 6 bases, with 28 bases between. CDR3 sequence reads: CASSVWVTQGEISDEKLFF. DNA of the CDR3: TGTGCCAGCAGCGTATGGGTTACTCAGGGTGAAATATCTGATGAAAAACTGTTTTTT.

This clonotype was counted many times. The rearrangement joins TRBV29-1 to TRBJ1-2, with TRBD1 matching 7 bases. J was trimmed by 4 bases and V by 8 bases; bases with no gene match: 10. The CDR3 runs to 13 residues. Germline V gene lookup returns CDR1 SQVTM and CDR2 ANQGSEA. The CDR3 sequence is CSSLTGHSYGYTF. DNA for the CDR3: TGCAGCTCTCTGACAGGGCATAGCTATGGCTACACCTTC.

At least ten counts were recorded for this clonotype. The chain employs TRBV12-3 or TRBV12-4 and TRBJ2-6; D may match TRBD1 or TRBD2 (5 bases each). Trimming removed 6 bases from V and 0 bases from J, with 15 bases in between. The CDR3 contains 17 residues. The CDR3 sequence: CASSKTTGTSGANVLTF. The CDR3 coding sequence is TGTGCCAGCAGCAAGACTACTGGGACCTCTGGGGCCAACGTCCTGACTTTC.

This clonotype came up many times. The chain recombines TRBV6-1 with TRBJ1-2; D gene uncertain. In germline, CDR1 is MNHNS, CDR2 SASEGT. Trimming took off 8 bases at V and 8 bases at J, with 12 bases between the two ends. The CDR3 length is 11 residues. The CDR3 region is CASGNKGGYTF. The CDR3 coding sequence is TGTGCCAGCGGGAATAAGGGCGGCTACACCTTC.

The table lists this clonotype with a few counts. The rearrangement joins TRBV19 to TRBJ1-2, with D hard to call. CDR1 and CDR2 (germline): LNHDA, SQIVND (reference sequence). The CDR3 loop spans 16 amino acids. V lost 9 bases to trimming and J lost 4 bases, with 24 bases between them. In nucleotides, the CDR3 is TGTGCCAGCACGAGGCCGTCGGGCCAGAAGAGCTATGGCTACACCTTC. Amino acid sequence: CASTRPSGQKSYGYTF.